There are a few counts of the clone carrying this T cell receptor beta chain. Its target is unknown. The identical CDR3 is also encoded by other nucleotide sequences in the sample. Expressed TCRB transcripts were sequenced because the isolated RNA had all been reverse transcribed beforehand. Method: immunoSEQ multiplex PCR; TCRdb's copy keeps in-frame clones and lacks some. The data contain around 160,000 clones, 8% to 9.5% of them singletons. This record comes from a study of beta chain features in type 1 diabetes. On the study more broadly: Cell yields, age and gender were similar between patients and healthy donors. The examined sorted cells totaled about 98 million across samples.

General observations from the study: Small HLA sub-analyses could not settle whether HLA shapes TCRB rearrangement. Shortening of TCRB CDR3s, moderate but significant, appeared in all four CD4+ subsets of Type 1 diabetes patients.

CD45RO/CCR7/CD25/CD127/CD95/CD27 staining was used to isolate CD4+ naive, central memory, regulatory and stem cell-like memory cells by sorting. The specimen sequenced was central memory CD4+ T cells from blood. The TCR was taken from a woman aged 18-30 years with type 1 diabetes.

The CDR3: CASSLQGAGELFF. The CDR3 nucleotides read TGCGCCAGCAGCTTACAGGGGGCCGGGGAGCTGTTTTTT. This sequence joins TRBV5-1 and TRBJ2-2, with 8 positions matching TRBD1. CDR1 and CDR2 from the germline V gene are SGHRS and YFSETQ. The CDR3 has 13 residues. Trimming cost V 2 bases and J 6 bases; bases outside gene matches: 0.